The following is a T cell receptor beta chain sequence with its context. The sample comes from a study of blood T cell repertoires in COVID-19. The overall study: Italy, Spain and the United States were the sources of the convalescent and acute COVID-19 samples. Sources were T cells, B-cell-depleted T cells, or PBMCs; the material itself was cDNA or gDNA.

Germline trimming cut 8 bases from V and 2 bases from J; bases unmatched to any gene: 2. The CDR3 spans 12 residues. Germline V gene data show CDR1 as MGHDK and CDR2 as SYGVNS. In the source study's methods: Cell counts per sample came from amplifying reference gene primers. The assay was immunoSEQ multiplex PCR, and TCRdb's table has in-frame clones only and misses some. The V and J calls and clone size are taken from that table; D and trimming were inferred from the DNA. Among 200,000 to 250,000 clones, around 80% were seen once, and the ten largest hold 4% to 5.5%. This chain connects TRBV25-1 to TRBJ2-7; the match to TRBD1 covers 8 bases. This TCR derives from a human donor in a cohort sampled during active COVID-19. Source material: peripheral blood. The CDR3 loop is CASVTGAYEQYF. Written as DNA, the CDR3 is TGTGCCAGCGTGACAGGGGCCTACGAGCAGTACTTC.